This T cell receptor beta chain was documented in a study of CD8 T cells in ankylosing spondylitis listed by TCRdb under 2017. Context from the whole study: T cell receptor beta repertoires were profiled in healthy donors and ankylosing spondylitis patients so that disease-linked TCR variants could be found. In total, the full study cohort was made up of 85 to 140 healthy donors and 25 ankylosing spondylitis patients. Peripheral blood was sampled, and synovial fluid was additionally collected from ankylosing spondylitis patients. Study-wide findings and limitations: Blood from ankylosing spondylitis patients appeared to be characterized by a TCR beta motif composed of eight or nine highly homologous amino acid variants. In peripheral blood, the disease-linked clones were found at relatively low frequencies and had a CD8+ phenotype. The disease-linked clones were reported to be significantly enriched in matched synovial fluid samples from ankylosing spondylitis patients. Some motif variants had previously been reported in the synovial fluid and blood of reactive arthritis patients, which suggests shared mechanisms of disease initiation.

After removal of 2 bases from V and 3 bases from J, the junction retains 6 bases not matched to a gene. Based on the germline V gene, the CDR1 and CDR2 sequences are ENHRY and SYGVKD. Inclusive of the bounding cysteine and phenylalanine, the CDR3 is 17 residues long. Only the CDR3 region is kept as DNA, spanning 51 bases read in frame from base 1. Sequencing relied on an Illumina HiSeq 2500. Quantitative 5'-RACE with molecular barcodes was used to prepare TCR beta libraries. The authors' analysis ran thus. A new computational method based on a probabilistic model of VDJ rearrangement was used to identify disease-linked TCR variants. TCRdb redid the processing of the public reads, applying fastp at Q25 and MiXCR, and retained in-frame beta chains. Identical CDR3 protein sequences are pooled into one entry, listed with their most common genes and DNA. The V and J calls and clone size come from TCRdb's table, not from the authors' own analysis. For this sample the table gives more than 200,000 distinct CDR3 sequences, of which more than 20% were detected only once. The ten biggest clones cover 0.5% to 0.65% of the sample.

With regard to this clonotype: Its specific antigen is unknown. Per-base quality was not reported, and no clone a single base away is much larger than it.

The sequence joins TRBV10-3 to TRBJ2-3; TRBD1 agrees with 12 junctional bases. The sequencing input was blood, either unsorted or a sorted T cell fraction (not recorded which). The clonotype was recovered from a male donor with ankylosing spondylitis or in good health (not recorded which). At the DNA level, the sequence is TGTGCCATCAGTGAGACGGGACAGGGGGCTATGACAGATACGCAGTATTTT. Its product reads: CAISETGQGAMTDTQYF.